The sample holds one count of the clone carrying this TCR beta chain. What it binds is not known. This CDR3 is also generated by other DNA sequences in the sample. The CDR3 contains 15 residues. Germline CDR1 reads LGHNA; CDR2 reads YNFKEQ. Losses at the gene ends were 4 bases for V and 2 bases for J; bases not matched to a gene: 2. This entry comes from a study of T cells in localized non-small cell lung cancer. General study findings and limits: A median of roughly 52 of the top 100 tumor clones appeared in adjacent lung, which was paired and uninvolved. Clonality of T cells reached its maximum in uninvolved adjacent lung, surpassing tumor.

Profiling relied on immunoSEQ multiplex PCR, and the TCRdb table lists in-frame clones only, not all of them. The sample has about 48,000 clones; about 80% are singletons. The sequences come from peripheral blood, collected before any cancer treatment. The rearrangement links TRBV4-2 to TRBJ1-5, with 10 bases identical to TRBD1. The sequence came from a man aged 40 to 70 with stage I squamous cell lung carcinoma. The DNA of the CDR3 is TGTGCCAGCAGCCTCGACAGGGGGCGCAATCAGCCCCAGCATTTT. Residues: CASSLDRGRNQPQHF.